Many counts were recorded for the clone carrying this T cell receptor (beta chain). What it binds is not known. V trimming: 1 base; J trimming: 8 bases; junction bases outside the gene matches: 3. Germline loops: CDR1 KGHDR, CDR2 SFDVKD. The CDR3 is made up of 13 amino acids. RNA fractions of 10%, 30% or 50% and 20,000 to 1,000,000 sorted cells were the source of naive CD8 libraries. The authors sorted naive CD8 T cells as CD8+CD4-CCR7+CD45RA+. These data are taken from a study of molecular identifiers for immune sequencing clone quantification. TCRdb re-analysed the PCR reads in MiXCR, keeping a single row per CDR3 protein. The sample has about 510,000 distinct CDR3 sequences; roughly 23% are singletons. Study results and limitations: Whereas clones above 20 RNA copies held under 1% of naive-cell molecules, they held over 98% of effector molecules.

The genes are TRBV24-1 and TRBJ1-1; 7 positions match TRBD1. The sequenced sample was naive CD8+ T cells from blood, with Jurkat cell RNA spiked in. Subset described: FACS-sorted CD8+CD4-CCR7+CD45RA+ naive T cells. This receptor was obtained from a human donor in good health. Some libraries in this study had Jurkat cell RNA spiked in. The CDR3 loop is CATSDFTTGEAFF. The CDR3 region has the DNA TGTGCCACCAGTGATTTCACGACAGGGGAAGCTTTCTTT.